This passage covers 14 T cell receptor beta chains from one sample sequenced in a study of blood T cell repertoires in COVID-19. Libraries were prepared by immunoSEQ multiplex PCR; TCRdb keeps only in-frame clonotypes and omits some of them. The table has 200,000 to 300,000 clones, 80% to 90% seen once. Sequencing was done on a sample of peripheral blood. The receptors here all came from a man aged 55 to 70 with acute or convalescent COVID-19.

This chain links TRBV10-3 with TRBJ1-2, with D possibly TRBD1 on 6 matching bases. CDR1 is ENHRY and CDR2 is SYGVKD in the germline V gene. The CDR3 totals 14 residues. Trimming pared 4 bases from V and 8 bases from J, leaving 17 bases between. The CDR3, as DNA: TGTGCCATCAGTGCTACAGGGAGGGATGACGGCTACACCTTC. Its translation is CAISATGRDDGYTF.

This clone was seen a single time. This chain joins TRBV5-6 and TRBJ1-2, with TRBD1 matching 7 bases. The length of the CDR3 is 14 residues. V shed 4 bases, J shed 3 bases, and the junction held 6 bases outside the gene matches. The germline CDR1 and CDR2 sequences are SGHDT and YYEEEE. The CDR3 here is CASSEQGRYYGYTF. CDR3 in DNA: TGTGCCAGCAGCGAACAGGGGCGATACTATGGCTACACCTTC.

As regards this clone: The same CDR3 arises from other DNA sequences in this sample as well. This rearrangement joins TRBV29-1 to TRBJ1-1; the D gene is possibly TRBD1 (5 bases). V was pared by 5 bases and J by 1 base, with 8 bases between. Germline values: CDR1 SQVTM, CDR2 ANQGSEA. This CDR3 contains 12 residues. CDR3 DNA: TGCAGCGTTTTAAGGGGGAACACTGAAGCTTTCTTT. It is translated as CSVLRGNTEAFF.

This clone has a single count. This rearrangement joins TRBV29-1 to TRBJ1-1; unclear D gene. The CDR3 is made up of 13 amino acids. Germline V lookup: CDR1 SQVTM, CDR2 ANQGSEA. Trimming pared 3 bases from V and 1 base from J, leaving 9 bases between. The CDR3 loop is CSVDENRNTEAFF. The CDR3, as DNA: TGCAGCGTTGACGAGAACAGGAACACTGAAGCTTTCTTT.

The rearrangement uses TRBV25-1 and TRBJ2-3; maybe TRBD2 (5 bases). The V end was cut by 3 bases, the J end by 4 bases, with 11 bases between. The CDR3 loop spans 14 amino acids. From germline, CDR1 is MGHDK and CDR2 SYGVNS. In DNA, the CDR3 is TGTGCCAGCAGTGAGGGTAGCGACGCAGATACGCAGTATTTT. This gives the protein CASSEGSDADTQYF.

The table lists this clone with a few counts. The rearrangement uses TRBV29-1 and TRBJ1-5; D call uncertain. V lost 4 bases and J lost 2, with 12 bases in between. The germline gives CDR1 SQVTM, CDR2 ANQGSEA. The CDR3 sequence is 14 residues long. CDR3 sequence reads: CSVAIGFGNQPQHF. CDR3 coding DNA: TGCAGCGTTGCGATCGGTTTCGGCAATCAGCCCCAGCATTTT.

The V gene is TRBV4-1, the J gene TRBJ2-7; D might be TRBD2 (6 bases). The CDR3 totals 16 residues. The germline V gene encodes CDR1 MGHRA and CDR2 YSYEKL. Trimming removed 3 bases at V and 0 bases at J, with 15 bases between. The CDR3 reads CASSQVQDYSSYEQYF. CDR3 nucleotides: TGCGCCAGCAGCCAGGTACAGGACTACAGCTCCTACGAGCAGTACTTC.

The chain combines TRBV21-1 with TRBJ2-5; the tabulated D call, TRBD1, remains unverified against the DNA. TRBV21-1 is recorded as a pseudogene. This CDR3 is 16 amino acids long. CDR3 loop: CASSEGQGRELETQYF. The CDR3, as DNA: TGTGCCAGCAGCGAGGGACAGGGAAGAGAATTAGAGACCCAGTACTTC.

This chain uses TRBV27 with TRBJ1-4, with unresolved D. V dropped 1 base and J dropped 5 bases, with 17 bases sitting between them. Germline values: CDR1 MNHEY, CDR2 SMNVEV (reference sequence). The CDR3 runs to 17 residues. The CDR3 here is CASSLYPFRGQNEKLFF. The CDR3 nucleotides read TGTGCCAGCAGTTTATACCCCTTCCGAGGCCAGAATGAAAAACTGTTTTTT.

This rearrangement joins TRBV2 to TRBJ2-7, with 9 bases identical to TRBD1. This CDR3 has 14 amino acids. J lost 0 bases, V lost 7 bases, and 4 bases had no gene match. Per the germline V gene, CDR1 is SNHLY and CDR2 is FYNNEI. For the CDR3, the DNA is TGTGCCAGCATCCCACAGGGGGCCTCCTACGAGCAGTACTTC. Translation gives CASIPQGASYEQYF.

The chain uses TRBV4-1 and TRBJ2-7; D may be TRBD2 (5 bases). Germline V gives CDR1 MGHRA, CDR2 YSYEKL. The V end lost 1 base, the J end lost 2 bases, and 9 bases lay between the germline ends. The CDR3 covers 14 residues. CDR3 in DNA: TGCGCCAGCAGCCAAGTCGGAGGAGCCTACGAGCAGTACTTC. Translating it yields CASSQVGGAYEQYF.

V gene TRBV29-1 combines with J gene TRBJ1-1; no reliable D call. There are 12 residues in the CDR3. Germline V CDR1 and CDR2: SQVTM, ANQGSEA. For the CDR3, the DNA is TGCAGTTTACGAGTAGCGAACACTGAAGCTTTCTTT. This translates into CSLRVANTEAFF.

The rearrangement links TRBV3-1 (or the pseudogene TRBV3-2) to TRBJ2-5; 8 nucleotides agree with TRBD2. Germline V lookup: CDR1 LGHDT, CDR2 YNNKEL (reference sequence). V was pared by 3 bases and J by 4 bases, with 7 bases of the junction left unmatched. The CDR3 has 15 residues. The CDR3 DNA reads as TGTGCCAGCAGCCACTACGGGGGGGGAGGAGAGACCCAGTACTTC. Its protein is CASSHYGGGGETQYF.

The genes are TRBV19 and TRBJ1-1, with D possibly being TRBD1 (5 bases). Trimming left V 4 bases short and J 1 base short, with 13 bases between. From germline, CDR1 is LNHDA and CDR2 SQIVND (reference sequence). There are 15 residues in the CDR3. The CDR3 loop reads CASSNFWGTNTEAFF. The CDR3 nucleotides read TGTGCCAGTAGTAATTTTTGGGGCACGAACACTGAAGCTTTCTTT.